This T cell receptor beta chain was captured by sequencing in a study of T cell repertoires in cytomegalovirus infection. Study-level results: CMV-specific TCR beta clonotypes restricted by HLA-C were the ones dominating the ex vivo response.

This clonotype appeared a few times. Its antigen is still unknown. Germline assignment: CDR1 MNHEY and CDR2 SVGEGT. The CDR3 covers 14 residues. V was pared by 5 bases and J by 6 bases, with 5 bases of the junction left unmatched. TCRdb passed the reads through MiXCR, listing each CDR3 protein once. This sample carries around 750,000 distinct CDR3 sequences, 32% of them seen once, and the ten largest clones take under 15%. Sample: cultured CD8+ T cells from PBMCs, taken from culture after CMV antigen stimulation. This rearrangement joins TRBV6-2 or TRBV6-3 to TRBJ2-1; 9 nucleotides align to TRBD2. This TCR was recovered from a human donor in good health (CMV status not recorded). Some clones in this sample may be carry-over from other donors' samples. The CDR3 DNA reads TGTGCCAGCAGTCGGTATAGCGGGGGCAATGAGCAGTTCTTC. Its translation is CASSRYSGGNEQFF.